A selection of T cell receptor beta chains follows, all from one sample in a study of siplizumab effects on memory and regulatory T cells. Clones were read by immunoSEQ multiplex PCR, and TCRdb kept only the in-frame ones, dropping some. The sample has about 110,000 clones, roughly 90% seen once. The source material was CD4+ T cells sorted from blood. These TCRs come from a human donor in good health. Each CDR3 is given with its conserved first and last residue. The D gene is left open where the match is weak. A row's size may be missing; if present it is once, few, many or a size class.

v_gene	j_gene	d_gene	abundance	CDR3aa	CDR3nt
TRBV4-1	TRBJ2-6	.	few	CASSQGGDLGANVLTF	TGCGCCAGCAGCCAAGGGGGGGATCTAGGGGCCAACGTCCTGACTTTC
TRBV29-1	TRBJ2-7	.	.	CSVGEGVAYEQYF	TGCAGCGTTGGGGAGGGGGTCGCCTACGAGCAGTACTTC
TRBV6-6	TRBJ2-7	TRBD1	.	CASSFPRGTGEEQYF	TGTGCCAGCAGTTTCCCTCGGGGGACAGGGGAAGAGCAGTACTTC
TRBV10-2	TRBJ2-2	TRBD2	.	CASSERLAGTGELFF	TGCGCCAGCAGTGAACGACTAGCGGGGACCGGGGAGCTGTTTTTT
TRBV9	TRBJ1-1	TRBD1	.	CASSTPGQGAPLTEAFF	TGTGCCAGCAGCACACCGGGACAGGGGGCTCCGTTGACTGAAGCTTTCTTT
TRBV19	TRBJ1-1	.	few	CASSPRRTEAFF	TGTGCCAGTAGCCCGAGGAGGACTGAAGCTTTCTTT
TRBV19	TRBJ2-1	.	once	CASSRQSGSQFF	TGTGCCAGTAGCCGTCAGAGTGGTAGCCAGTTCTTC
TRBV7-3	TRBJ2-5	.	.	CASSLTSVQETQYF	TGTGCCAGCAGCTTAACGTCTGTACAAGAGACCCAGTACTTC
TRBV5-1	TRBJ1-2	TRBD1	.	CASSLDRASEGYTF	TGCGCCAGCAGCCTGGACAGGGCGTCGGAGGGCTACACCTTC
TRBV10-3	TRBJ1-1	.	.	CASNEQGGTEAFF	TGTGCCTCTAATGAACAGGGAGGGACTGAAGCTTTCTTT
TRBV7-9	TRBJ2-1	TRBD2	.	CASSWGASGNEQFF	TGTGCCAGCAGCTGGGGGGCTAGCGGGAATGAGCAGTTCTTC
TRBV6-5	TRBJ1-2	.	.	CASSYSMTVNYGYTF	TGTGCCAGCAGTTACTCAATGACAGTCAACTATGGCTACACCTTC
TRBV5-1	TRBJ2-2	TRBD2	.	CASSFTSGAGLTGELFF	TGCGCCAGCAGCTTTACTAGCGGGGCGGGACTGACCGGGGAGCTGTTTTTT
TRBV6-1	TRBJ2-4	TRBD2	.	CASSVGRGGPPIDIQYF	TGTGCCAGCAGTGTTGGGCGGGGAGGGCCCCCGATCGACATTCAGTACTTC
TRBV19	TRBJ2-2	TRBD2	.	CASSIPRPGGDTGELFF	TGTGCCAGTAGTATACCCCGTCCGGGAGGGGACACCGGGGAGCTGTTTTTT
TRBV5-5	TRBJ1-5	TRBD1	.	CASSLGDRDNQPQHF	TGTGCCAGCAGCTTAGGGGACAGGGACAATCAGCCCCAGCATTTT
TRBV4-1	TRBJ1-1	.	once	CASSPKLQWEAFF	TGCGCCAGCAGCCCCAAATTACAGTGGGAAGCTTTCTTT
TRBV5-1	TRBJ1-4	.	once	CASSLGTDGQFEKLFF	TGCGCCAGCAGCTTAGGTACAGACGGACAGTTTGAAAAACTGTTTTTT
TRBV7-9	TRBJ2-1	TRBD1	.	CASSSRGQGRRNEQFF	TGTGCCAGCAGCTCCCGGGGACAGGGGAGGCGCAATGAGCAGTTCTTC
TRBV11-2	TRBJ1-3	.	.	CASSLGGSSGNTIYF	TGTGCCAGCAGCTTAGGGGGGAGCTCTGGAAACACCATATATTTT
TRBV18	TRBJ1-2	.	.	CASSRDSPNYGYTF	TGTGCCAGCTCACGTGACAGCCCTAACTATGGCTACACCTTC
TRBV6-4	TRBJ1-2	TRBD1	.	CASSDGDRAGYTF	TGTGCCAGCAGTGACGGAGACAGGGCTGGCTACACCTTC
TRBV11-2	TRBJ1-1	TRBD1	.	CASSPHGTANTEAFF	TGTGCCAGCAGCCCGCACGGGACAGCCAACACTGAAGCTTTCTTT
TRBV29-1	TRBJ2-7	TRBD1	.	CSVYATGARFWSYEQYF	TGCAGCGTTTACGCGACAGGGGCAAGGTTTTGGTCCTACGAGCAGTACTTC
TRBV4-1	TRBJ1-2	TRBD1	.	CASSQPSGTGDSLVGYTF	TGCGCCAGCAGCCAGCCCTCCGGGACAGGGGATTCGCTCGTTGGCTACACCTTC
TRBV10-1	TRBJ1-1	.	once	CASSKDTTFTEAFF	TGCGCCAGCAGTAAAGACACCACCTTCACTGAAGCTTTCTTT
TRBV7-9	TRBJ2-1	TRBD2	.	CASSLTSGTNEQFF	TGTGCCAGCAGCTTAACTAGCGGGACTAATGAGCAGTTCTTC